One sample yielded the 12 T cell receptor beta chains listed below, sequenced in a study of T cells in localized non-small cell lung cancer. Generated by immunoSEQ multiplex PCR, the TCRdb table keeps only in-frame clones and is missing some. Here the sample spans some 1,000 clones, about 30% being singletons. The sequences come from normal lung tissue next to the tumor, collected before any cancer treatment. Receptor source: a woman between 35 and 70 years old with stage III lung adenocarcinoma.

A few counts support this clone. V usage is TRBV29-1 and J usage is TRBJ1-2; perhaps TRBD1 as D (6 bases). CDR3 length equals 12 residues. The germline gives CDR1 SQVTM, CDR2 ANQGSEA. Between the trimmed V and J ends, which lost 4 bases and 7 bases, there was a span of 13 bases. CDR3 coding DNA: TGCAGCGTTGTAACACTACAGGGTGGCTACACCTTC. It encodes CSVVTLQGGYTF.

The chain has TRBV4-1 and TRBJ2-1, with D possibly matching TRBD2 (6 bases). CDR1 and CDR2 from the germline V gene are MGHRA and YSYEKL. This CDR3 is built from 14 residues. Trimming removed 0 bases from V and 7 bases from J, with 10 bases in between. The CDR3 nucleotides are TGCGCCAGCAGCCAAGAGGGGGGTATGAATGAGCAGTTCTTC. Residues: CASSQEGGMNEQFF.

This clone was observed a few times. This chain uses TRBV6-8 with TRBJ1-6; 7 bases align to TRBD1. The CDR3 runs 14 residues. The ends lost 7 bases at V and 9 bases at J; junction bases unmatched: 9. The germline V gene has CDR1 MNHGY and CDR2 SAAAGT. CDR3 DNA: TGTGCCAGCAATCCACAGGGGACCGGTTCACCCCTCCACTTT. This codes for CASNPQGTGSPLHF.

The rearrangement links TRBV5-3 to TRBJ1-5; TRBD1 matches 7 bases. TRBV5-3 is assigned to the ORF class and has an uncertain function. CDR3 size: 14 residues. V trimming: 0 bases; J trimming: 6 bases; junction bases outside the gene matches: 3. The CDR3 DNA reads TGTGCCAGAAGCTTGGACAGGGGTTGTCAGCCCCAGCATTTT. It is translated as CARSLDRGCQPQHF.

This clone is judged large. V and J are TRBV4-1 and TRBJ1-1; no clear D gene. This CDR3 contains 15 residues. Trimming cost V 0 bases and J 0 bases, with 8 bases left between them. Germline CDR1 reads MGHRA; CDR2 reads YSYEKL. CDR3 protein: CASSQDRTVNTEAFF. The CDR3 DNA sequence: TGCGCCAGCAGCCAAGATAGAACAGTGAACACTGAAGCTTTCTTT.

This clone has a handful of counts. The chain uses TRBV30 and TRBJ2-7; 10 bases are shared with TRBD2. V gave up 5 bases and J gave up 3 bases; unmatched junction bases: 1. This CDR3 region has 12 residues. Germline V gene data show CDR1 as GTSNPN and CDR2 as SVGIG (reference sequence). The CDR3 reads CAWGLADYEQYF. In nucleotides, the CDR3 is TGTGCCTGGGGACTAGCGGACTACGAGCAGTACTTC.

This sequence joins TRBV15 and TRBJ1-4; D gene ambiguous. Trimming removed 5 bases from V and 7 bases from J, with 29 bases in between. Germline CDR1 reads LNHNV; CDR2 reads YYDKDF (reference sequence). The CDR3 runs 19 residues. In DNA, the CDR3 is TGTGCCACCAGCCTAAACCCCGTAACGACGCGCCGTTTTGCTGAAAAACTGTTTTTT. Protein sequence: CATSLNPVTTRRFAEKLFF.

The chain couples TRBV30 to TRBJ2-6; D unclear. The length of the CDR3 is 19 residues. Germline values: CDR1 GTSNPN, CDR2 SVGIG (reference sequence). V lost 2 bases to trimming and J lost 0 bases, with 20 bases between them. The CDR3 DNA follows: TGTGCCTGGAGTCACTCCGGGCAGGCGCTCATCTCTGGGGCCAACGTCCTGACTTTC. As protein: CAWSHSGQALISGANVLTF. The full variable domain, completed using reference TRBV30 and TRBJ2-6, is SQTIHQWPATLVQPVGSPLSLECTVEGTSNPNLYWYRQAAGRGLQLLFYSVGIGQISSEVPQNLSASRPQDRQFILSSKKLLLSDSGFYLCAWSHSGQALISGANVLTFGAGSRLTVL.

This clone has more than one count but fewer than ten. The chain couples TRBV10-3 to TRBJ2-1; D is perhaps TRBD2 (6 bases). This CDR3 spans 20 amino acids. With 6 bases removed from V and 0 bases from J, the gap between germline ends came to 27 bases. Germline values: CDR1 ENHRY, CDR2 SYGVKD. The CDR3 spells CAISPDRGGSMGSSYNEQFF. The CDR3 DNA is TGTGCCATCAGCCCTGACCGTGGGGGGTCGATGGGGAGCTCCTACAATGAGCAGTTCTTC.

The rearrangement uses TRBV9 and TRBJ2-1; 13 positions agree with TRBD2. Germline V gene lookup returns CDR1 SGDLS and CDR2 YYNGEE. Losses at the gene ends were 2 bases for V and 8 bases for J; bases not matched to a gene: 4. The CDR3 extends over 15 amino acids. CDR3 bases: TGTGCCAGCAGCGTCGGGACTAGCGGGACGGATGAGCAGTTCTTC. This codes for CASSVGTSGTDEQFF. Based on the CDR3 plus reference TRBV9 and TRBJ2-1, the full variable domain is DSGVTQTPKHLITATGQRVTLRCSPRSGDLSVYWYQQSLDQGLQFLIQYYNGEERAKGNILERFSAQQFPDLHSELNLSSLELGDSALYFCASSVGTSGTDEQFFGPGTRLTVL.

The chain couples TRBV30 to TRBJ1-1, with D perhaps TRBD1 (5 bases). Germline lookup yields CDR1 GTSNPN and CDR2 SVGIG (reference sequence). With 3 bases removed from V and 1 base from J, the gap between germline ends came to 18 bases. The CDR3 is made up of 16 amino acids. This chain's CDR3 is CAWSRVNEFRNTEAFF. The CDR3 coding sequence is TGTGCCTGGAGCAGGGTGAATGAATTTAGGAACACTGAAGCTTTCTTT.

This clone was picked up a small number of times. The chain employs TRBV11-3 and TRBJ1-2; the match to TRBD1 covers 8 bases. Germline CDR1 reads SGHNT; CDR2 reads YENEEA. J lost 2 bases, V lost 4 bases, and 9 bases had no gene match. The CDR3 loop spans 16 amino acids. Here the CDR3 reads CASSSIAGTGNYGYTF. The CDR3 DNA reads as TGTGCCAGCAGCTCGATTGCCGGGACAGGCAACTATGGCTACACCTTC.